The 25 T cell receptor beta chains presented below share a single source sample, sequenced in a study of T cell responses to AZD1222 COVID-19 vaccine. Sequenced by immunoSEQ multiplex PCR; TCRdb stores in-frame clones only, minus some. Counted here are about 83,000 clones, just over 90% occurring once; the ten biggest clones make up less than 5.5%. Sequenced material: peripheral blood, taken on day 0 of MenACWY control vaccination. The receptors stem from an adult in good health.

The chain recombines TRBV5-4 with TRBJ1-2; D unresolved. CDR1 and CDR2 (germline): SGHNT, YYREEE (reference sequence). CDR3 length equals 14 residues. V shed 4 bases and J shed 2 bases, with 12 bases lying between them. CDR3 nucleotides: TGTGCCAGCAGCACTGACCAAGCCAACTATGGCTACACCTTC. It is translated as CASSTDQANYGYTF. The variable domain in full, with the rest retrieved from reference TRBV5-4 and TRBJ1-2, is ETGVTQSPTHLIKTRGQQVTLRCSSQSGHNTVSWYQQALGQGPQFIFQYYREEENGRGNFPPRFSGLQFPNYSSELNVNALELDDSALYLCASSTDQANYGYTFGSGTRLTVV.

The CDR3 DNA is TGCGCCAGCAGCCATGACGGACTAGGGTACAATGAGCAGTTCTTC. Translating it yields CASSHDGLGYNEQFF. The chain combines TRBV4-3 with TRBJ2-1, with 7 nucleotides matching TRBD2. Germline V gene sequence: CDR1 LGHNA, CDR2 YSLEER. Unmatched junction bases numbered 6, after V lost 3 bases and J lost 4 bases. The CDR3 is 15 amino acids.

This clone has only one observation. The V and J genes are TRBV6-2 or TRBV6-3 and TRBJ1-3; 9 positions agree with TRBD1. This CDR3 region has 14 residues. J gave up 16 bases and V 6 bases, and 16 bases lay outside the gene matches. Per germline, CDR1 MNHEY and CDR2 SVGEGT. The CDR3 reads CASSSGTGISRLYF. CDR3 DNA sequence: TGTGCCAGCAGCTCCGGGACAGGGATTTCCCGATTGTATTTT.

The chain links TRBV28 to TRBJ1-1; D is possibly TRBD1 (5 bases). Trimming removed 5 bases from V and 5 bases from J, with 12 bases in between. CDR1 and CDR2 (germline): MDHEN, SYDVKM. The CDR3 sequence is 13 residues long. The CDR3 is CASSRQGITEAFF. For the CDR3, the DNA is TGTGCCAGCAGTCGCCAGGGAATTACTGAAGCTTTCTTT.

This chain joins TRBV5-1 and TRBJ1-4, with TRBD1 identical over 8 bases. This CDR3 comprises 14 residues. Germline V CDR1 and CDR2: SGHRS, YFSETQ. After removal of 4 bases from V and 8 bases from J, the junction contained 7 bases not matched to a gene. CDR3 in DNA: TGCGCCAGCAGCCAAGGACAGGGTGGGGAAAAACTGTTTTTT. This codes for CASSQGQGGEKLFF.

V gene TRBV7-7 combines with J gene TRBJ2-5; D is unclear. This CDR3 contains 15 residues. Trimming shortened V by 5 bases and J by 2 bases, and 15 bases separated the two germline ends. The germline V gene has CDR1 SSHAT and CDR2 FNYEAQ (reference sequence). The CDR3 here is CASSVSWSPQETQYF. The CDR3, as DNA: TGTGCCAGCAGCGTGAGCTGGAGTCCTCAAGAGACCCAGTACTTC.

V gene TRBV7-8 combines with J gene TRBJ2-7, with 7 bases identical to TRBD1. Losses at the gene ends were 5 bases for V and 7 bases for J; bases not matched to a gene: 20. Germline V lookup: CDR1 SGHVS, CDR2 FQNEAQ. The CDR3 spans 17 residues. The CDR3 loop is CASSRQKILPDRLEQYF. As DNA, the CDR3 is TGTGCCAGCAGCCGTCAAAAGATTTTGCCGGACAGGTTGGAGCAGTACTTC.

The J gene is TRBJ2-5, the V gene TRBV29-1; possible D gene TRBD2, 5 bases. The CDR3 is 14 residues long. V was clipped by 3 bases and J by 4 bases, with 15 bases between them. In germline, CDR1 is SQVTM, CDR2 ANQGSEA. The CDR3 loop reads CSVDRAGSTETQYF. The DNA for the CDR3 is TGCAGCGTTGATAGGGCGGGCAGCACAGAGACCCAGTACTTC.

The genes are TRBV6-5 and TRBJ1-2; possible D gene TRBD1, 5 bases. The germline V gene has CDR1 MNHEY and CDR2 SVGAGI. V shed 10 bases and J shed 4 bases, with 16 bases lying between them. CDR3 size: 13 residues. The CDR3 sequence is CATDGQYSYGYTF. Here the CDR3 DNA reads TGTGCCACGGACGGACAATACAGCTATGGCTACACCTTC.

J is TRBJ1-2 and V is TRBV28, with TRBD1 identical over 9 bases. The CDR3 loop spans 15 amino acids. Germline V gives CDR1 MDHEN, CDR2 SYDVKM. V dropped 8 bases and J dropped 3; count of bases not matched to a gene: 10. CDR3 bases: TGTGCCAGCCGGGGACAGGGAGTCGTCGACTATGGCTACACCTTC. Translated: CASRGQGVVDYGYTF.

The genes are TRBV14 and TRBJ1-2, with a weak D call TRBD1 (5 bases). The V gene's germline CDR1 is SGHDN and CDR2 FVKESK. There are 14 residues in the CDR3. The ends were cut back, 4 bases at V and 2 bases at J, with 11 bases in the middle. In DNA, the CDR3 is TGTGCCAGCAGCCCCATGGGGGGAAACTATGGCTACACCTTC. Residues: CASSPMGGNYGYTF.

CDR3 in DNA: TGTGCCAGCAGTCATTACAGCCACGATTACGAGCAGTACTTC. It translates to CASSHYSHDYEQYF. The V gene is TRBV28, the J gene TRBJ2-7; D uncertain. CDR1 MDHEN and CDR2 SYDVKM come from the germline V gene. Trimming shortened V by 5 bases and J by 4 bases, and 15 bases separated the two germline ends. CDR3 length: 14 residues.

The CDR3 DNA reads TGTGCCAGCAGCTTAGGGACAGGTCTCCCCTACGAGCAGTACTTC. It encodes CASSLGTGLPYEQYF. The chain carries TRBV11-2 and TRBJ2-7; TRBD1 agrees at 7 bases. The V segment lost 1 base and the J segment 2 bases; nucleotides outside the gene matches: 5. CDR1 is SGHAT, CDR2 FQNNGV, per germline. CDR3 length equals 15 residues.

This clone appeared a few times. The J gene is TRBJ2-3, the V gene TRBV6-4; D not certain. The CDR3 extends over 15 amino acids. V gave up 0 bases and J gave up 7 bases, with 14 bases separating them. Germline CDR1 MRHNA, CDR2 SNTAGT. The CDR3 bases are TGTGCCAGCAGTGACTCAGAAGGGCCCCAGCATACGCAGTATTTT. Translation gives CASSDSEGPQHTQYF.

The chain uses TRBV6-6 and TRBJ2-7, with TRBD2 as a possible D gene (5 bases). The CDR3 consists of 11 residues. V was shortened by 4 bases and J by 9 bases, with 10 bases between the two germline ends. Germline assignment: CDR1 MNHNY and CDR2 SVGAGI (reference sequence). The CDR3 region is CASSWERSQYF. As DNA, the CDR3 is TGTGCCAGCAGTTGGGAGCGGTCGCAGTACTTC.

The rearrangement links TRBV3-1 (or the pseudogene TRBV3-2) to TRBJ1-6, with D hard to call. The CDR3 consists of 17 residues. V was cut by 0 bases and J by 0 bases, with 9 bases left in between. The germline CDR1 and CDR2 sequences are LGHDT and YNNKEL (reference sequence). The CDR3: CASSQDPPSSYNSPLHF. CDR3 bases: TGTGCCAGCAGCCAAGATCCCCCGAGCTCCTATAATTCACCCCTCCACTTT.

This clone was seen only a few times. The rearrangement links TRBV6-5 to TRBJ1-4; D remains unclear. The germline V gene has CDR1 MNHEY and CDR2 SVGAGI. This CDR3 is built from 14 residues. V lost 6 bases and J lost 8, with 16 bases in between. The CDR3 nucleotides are TGTGCCAGCAGAGACCTCGGGCGGACCGAAAAACTGTTTTTT. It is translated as CASRDLGRTEKLFF.

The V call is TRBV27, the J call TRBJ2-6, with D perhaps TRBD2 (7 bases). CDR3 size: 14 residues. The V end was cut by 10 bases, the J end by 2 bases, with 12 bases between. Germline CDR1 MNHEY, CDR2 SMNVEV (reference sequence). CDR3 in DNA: TGTGCCACCCGGGGGGCGGCTGGGGCCAACGTCCTGACTTTC. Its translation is CATRGAAGANVLTF. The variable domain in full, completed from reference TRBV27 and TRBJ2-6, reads EAQVTQNPRYLITVTGKKLTVTCSQNMNHEYMSWYRQDPGLGLRQIYYSMNVEVTDKGDVPEGYKVSRKEKRNFPLILESPSPNQTSLYFCATRGAAGANVLTFGAGSRLTVL.

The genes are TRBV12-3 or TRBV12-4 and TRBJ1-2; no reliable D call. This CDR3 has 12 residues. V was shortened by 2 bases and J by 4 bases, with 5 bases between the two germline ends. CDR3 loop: CASSLPLYGYTF. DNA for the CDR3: TGTGCCAGCAGTTTACCCCTCTATGGCTACACCTTC.

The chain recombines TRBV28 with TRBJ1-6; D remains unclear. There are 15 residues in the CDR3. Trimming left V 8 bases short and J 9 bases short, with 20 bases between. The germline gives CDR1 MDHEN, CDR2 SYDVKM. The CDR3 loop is CASFYGHNRGSPLHF. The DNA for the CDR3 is TGTGCCAGCTTTTACGGCCACAACCGTGGTTCACCCCTCCACTTT.

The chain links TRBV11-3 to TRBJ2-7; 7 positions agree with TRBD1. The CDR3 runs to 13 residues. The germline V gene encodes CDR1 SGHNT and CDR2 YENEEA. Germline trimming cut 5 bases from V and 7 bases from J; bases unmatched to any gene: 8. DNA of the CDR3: TGTGCCAGCAGCATCGGACAGGCTATGGAGCAGTACTTC. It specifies CASSIGQAMEQYF.

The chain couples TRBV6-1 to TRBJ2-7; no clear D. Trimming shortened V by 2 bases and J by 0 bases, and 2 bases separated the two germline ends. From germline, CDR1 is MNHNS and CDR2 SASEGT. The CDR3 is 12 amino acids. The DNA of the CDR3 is TGTGCCAGCAGTGAATCCTCCTACGAGCAGTACTTC. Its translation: CASSESSYEQYF.

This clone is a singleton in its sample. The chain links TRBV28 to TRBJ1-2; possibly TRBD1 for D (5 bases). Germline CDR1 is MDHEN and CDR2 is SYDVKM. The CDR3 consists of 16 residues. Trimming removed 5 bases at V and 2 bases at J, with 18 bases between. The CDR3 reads CASSVSSRGTNYGYTF. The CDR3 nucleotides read TGTGCCAGCAGTGTGTCCTCGAGGGGCACGAACTATGGCTACACCTTC.

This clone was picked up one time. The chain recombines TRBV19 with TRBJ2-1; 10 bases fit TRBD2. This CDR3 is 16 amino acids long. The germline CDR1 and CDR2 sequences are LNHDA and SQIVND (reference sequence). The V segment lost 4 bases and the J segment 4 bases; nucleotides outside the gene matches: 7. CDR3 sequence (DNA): TGTGCCAGTAGTAGATTCTCGACTAGCGGGTACAATGAGCAGTTCTTC. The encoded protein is CASSRFSTSGYNEQFF.

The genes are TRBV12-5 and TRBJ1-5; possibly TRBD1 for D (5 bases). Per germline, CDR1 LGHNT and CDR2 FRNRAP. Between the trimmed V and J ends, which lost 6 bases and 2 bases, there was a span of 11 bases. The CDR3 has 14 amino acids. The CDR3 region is CASGPGDGNQPQHF. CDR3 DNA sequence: TGTGCTAGTGGACCGGGGGACGGCAATCAGCCCCAGCATTTT.